These 13 T cell receptor beta chains came from one sample sequenced in a study of blood T cell repertoires in COVID-19 (dated by TCRdb to 2018 to 2021). Receptor amplification or capture employed the immunoSEQ multiplex PCR assay. TCRdb took over this immuneACCESS table, retaining in-frame rearrangements with V and J assigned. Such tables are incomplete; in checked studies, under half of the missing clones stem from an unresolved V gene, and the remainder is unexplained. The sample has about 97,000 clones on record, more than 75% of them singletons. The top ten constitute 9.5% to 10% of the sample. The sequenced sample was peripheral blood. The receptors originated from a man aged 55 to 69 with active or convalescent COVID-19.

This chain uses TRBV6-5 with TRBJ1-2, with 11 bases matching TRBD1. The junction had 3 bases not matched to a gene; V was cut back by 6 bases and J by 6 bases. CDR1 is MNHEY, CDR2 SVGAGI, per germline. The CDR3 spans 13 residues. Here the CDR3 reads CASRPGQGDGYTF. The CDR3 bases are TGTGCCAGCAGACCGGGACAGGGGGATGGCTACACCTTC.

The chain has TRBV10-1 and TRBJ1-2; D uncertain. The CDR3 consists of 15 residues. The germline V gene has CDR1 WNHNN and CDR2 SYGVQD (reference sequence). Deletions cut 2 bases from V and 0 bases from J, with 10 bases between. The DNA of the CDR3 is TGCGCCAGCAGTGAGGTCACGGAGACTAACTATGGCTACACCTTC. Amino acids: CASSEVTETNYGYTF.

The J gene is TRBJ1-1, the V gene TRBV27, with D unresolved. Trimming cost V 2 bases and J 5 bases, with 12 bases left between them. The CDR3 has 14 amino acids. Germline V gene lookup returns CDR1 MNHEY and CDR2 SMNVEV (reference sequence). CDR3 bases: TGTGCCAGCAGTTTAGGCACCGGAGGGACTGAAGCTTTCTTT. It translates to CASSLGTGGTEAFF.

V gene TRBV30 combines with J gene TRBJ1-6; D possibly corresponds to TRBD1 (6 bases). Germline V CDR1 and CDR2: GTSNPN, SVGIG (reference sequence). CDR3 length equals 13 residues. Trimming pared 4 bases from V and 7 bases from J, leaving 11 bases between. This CDR3 reads CAWTLQGNSPLHF. The CDR3 nucleotides are TGTGCCTGGACCCTCCAGGGGAATTCACCCCTCCACTTT.

The V call is TRBV5-1, the J call TRBJ2-3; 13 bases are shared with TRBD2. The V segment lost 4 bases and the J segment 6 bases; nucleotides outside the gene matches: 8. CDR1 and CDR2 (germline): SGHRS, YFSETQ. This CDR3 comprises 16 residues. This CDR3 reads CASSGGTSGILDTQYF. CDR3 coding DNA: TGCGCCAGCAGCGGGGGGACTAGCGGGATTTTGGATACGCAGTATTTT.

The CDR3 sequence is CASSQDRTYEQYV. DNA for the CDR3: TGTGCCAGCTCACAAGACAGGACCTACGAGCAGTACGTC. The chain employs TRBV18 and TRBJ2-7; D perhaps matches TRBD1 (6 bases). Germline assignment: CDR1 KGHSH and CDR2 LQKENI. There are 13 residues in the CDR3. V gave up 4 bases and J gave up 2 bases, with 9 bases separating them.

The chain couples TRBV6-2 or TRBV6-3 to TRBJ2-3, with D possibly TRBD1 on 5 matching bases. Germline V gene lookup returns CDR1 MNHEY and CDR2 SVGEGT. CDR3 length equals 15 residues. The germline V and J ends were trimmed by 2 bases and 4 bases, with 13 bases remaining between them. CDR3 amino acids: CASSYRSPGPDTQYF. DNA for the CDR3: TGTGCCAGCAGTTACAGGTCTCCAGGGCCAGATACGCAGTATTTT.

The rearrangement uses TRBV11-3 and TRBJ2-2, with 10 bases that match TRBD1. This CDR3 is 14 amino acids long. V lost 6 bases and J lost 4; bases outside the gene matches: 2. Germline lookup yields CDR1 SGHNT and CDR2 YENEEA. The CDR3 sequence is CASRGQGSTGELFF. The CDR3 region has the DNA TGTGCCAGCAGGGGACAGGGGAGCACCGGGGAGCTGTTTTTT.

V and J are TRBV7-9 and TRBJ2-7; D is unclear. Germline V gives CDR1 SEHNR, CDR2 FQNEAQ (reference sequence). This CDR3 region has 13 residues. Trimming removed 3 bases at V and 5 bases at J, with 11 bases between. The CDR3 sequence: CASSFVGADEQYF. CDR3 bases: TGTGCCAGCAGCTTTGTGGGCGCCGACGAGCAGTACTTC. Together with reference TRBV7-9 and TRBJ2-7, the CDR3 gives the full variable domain: DTGVSQNPRHKITKRGQNVTFRCDPISEHNRLYWYRQTLGQGPEFLTYFQNEAQLEKSRLLSDRFSAERPKGSFSTLEIQRTEQGDSAMYLCASSFVGADEQYFGPGTRLTVT.

The chain has TRBV5-1 and TRBJ2-1; TRBD2 matches at 7 bases. The CDR3 loop spans 15 amino acids. Germline V gene data show CDR1 as SGHRS and CDR2 as YFSETQ. V lost 2 bases to trimming and J lost 2 bases; unmatched junction nucleotides: 4. The DNA for the CDR3 is TGCGCCAGCAGCTTACGGGGGGAAACCTACAATGAGCAGTTCTTC. Translation gives CASSLRGETYNEQFF.

V and J are TRBV7-9 and TRBJ1-1; D remains ambiguous. Germline V gives CDR1 SEHNR, CDR2 FQNEAQ (reference sequence). This CDR3 has 13 residues. Trimming stripped 1 base from V and 5 bases from J, with 8 bases between. The CDR3 sequence is CASSLVSVTEAFF. CDR3 in DNA: TGTGCCAGCAGCTTAGTTTCCGTAACTGAAGCTTTCTTT.

This clone was seen more than once but under ten times. The chain joins TRBV19 to TRBJ2-2; TRBD1 matches at 9 bases. Trimming took 3 bases from V and 4 from J; bases not matched to a gene: 3. Germline assignment: CDR1 LNHDA and CDR2 SQIVND (reference sequence). The CDR3 has 15 residues. CDR3 sequence (DNA): TGTGCCAGTAGTATTCTGGGACAGGGCACCGGGGAGCTGTTTTTT. Its translation: CASSILGQGTGELFF. The full variable domain, completed using reference TRBV19 and TRBJ2-2, is DGGITQSPKYLFRKEGQNVTLSCEQNLNHDAMYWYRQDPGQGLRLIYYSQIVNDFQKGDIAEGYSVSREKKESFPLTVTSAQKNPTAFYLCASSILGQGTGELFFGEGSRLTVL.

The rearrangement uses TRBV24-1 and TRBJ2-5, with TRBD1 identical over 7 bases. The germline V gene has CDR1 KGHDR and CDR2 SFDVKD. With V trimmed by 4 bases and J by 7 bases, 8 bases remained unmatched. The CDR3 covers 14 residues. In nucleotides, the CDR3 is TGTGCCACCAGTGACCCGACAGGGTTCGGGACCCAGTACTTC. This codes for CATSDPTGFGTQYF.